Below, 28 T cell receptor beta chains from the same sample are listed, as sequenced in a study of beta chain features in type 1 diabetes (dated by TCRdb to 2017 to 2018). Study-wide findings and limitations: In all four CD4+ subsets, TCRB CDR3 length was moderately but significantly shorter in type 1 diabetes patients.

The library was built by means of the immunoSEQ multiplex PCR assay. The entire isolated RNA was reverse transcribed using the High Capacity cDNA Reverse Transcription Kit, and thus expressed TCRB transcripts were sequenced. TCRdb took this table from immuneACCESS and kept in-frame rearrangements with V and J called. Such tables lack part of the clones; where checked against another copy, unresolved V genes explain under half of the gap, and the rest is unexplained. The table for this sample lists 160,000 or so clones; 8.5% to 10% of them were counted only once. The ten largest clones represent around 0.64% of the sample. Their antigen targets remain unknown. The sequencing input was central memory CD4+ T cells from blood. The receptors were gathered from a woman aged 25-40 years with type 1 diabetes.

There are a few counts of this clone. The chain has TRBV27 and TRBJ2-7; 8 bases line up with TRBD1. The V segment lost 6 bases and the J segment 6 bases; nucleotides outside the gene matches: 7. This CDR3 is built from 13 residues. From germline, CDR1 is MNHEY and CDR2 SMNVEV (reference sequence). The CDR3 reads CASSSTTGGEQYF. The DNA for the CDR3 is TGTGCCAGCAGCTCCACAACAGGGGGCGAGCAGTACTTC.

This chain joins TRBV11-2 and TRBJ1-2; D is perhaps TRBD1 (5 bases). This CDR3 has 14 amino acids. Germline V gives CDR1 SGHAT, CDR2 FQNNGV. V was trimmed by 0 bases and J by 4 bases, leaving 9 bases between them. In DNA form, the CDR3 reads TGTGCCAGCAGCTTAGAAAGGGGAGGCTATGGCTACACCTTC. As protein: CASSLERGGYGYTF.

Here the CDR3 reads CASSGSYEQYF. The CDR3 DNA reads as TGTGCCAGCAGCGGGAGCTACGAGCAGTACTTC. The rearrangement joins TRBV2 to TRBJ2-7; possible D gene TRBD2, 6 bases. The CDR3 is 11 residues long. Germline V gene data show CDR1 as SNHLY and CDR2 as FYNNEI. V was clipped by 6 bases and J by 3 bases, with 6 bases between them.

This chain links TRBV7-9 with TRBJ2-7; 7 nucleotides line up with TRBD1. Germline V gene data show CDR1 as SEHNR and CDR2 as FQNEAQ (reference sequence). The CDR3 length is 17 residues. J was trimmed by 1 base and V by 1 base; bases with no gene match: 10. CDR3 in amino acids: CASSLDKGTDFSYEQYF. The CDR3 DNA reads as TGTGCCAGCAGCTTAGATAAGGGGACAGACTTTTCCTACGAGCAGTACTTC.

This clone was counted a few times. The J gene is TRBJ2-1, the V gene TRBV14; 8 bases match TRBD2. CDR1 is SGHDN and CDR2 is FVKESK in the germline V gene. V shed 3 bases, J shed 12 bases, and the junction held 4 bases outside the gene matches. The CDR3 consists of 12 residues. The CDR3 sequence is CASSHRREGQFF. CDR3 sequence (DNA): TGTGCCAGCAGCCACCGACGGGAGGGGCAGTTCTTC.

The chain joins TRBV7-9 to TRBJ1-2; 10 nucleotides align to TRBD1. V lost 5 bases and J lost 10; bases outside the gene matches: 7. Germline V gene sequence: CDR1 SEHNR, CDR2 FQNEAQ (reference sequence). There are 13 residues in the CDR3. The CDR3: CASSPSGTGDYTF. The DNA for the CDR3 is TGTGCCAGCAGCCCGTCCGGGACAGGGGACTACACCTTC.

This clone has just a few counts. CDR3: CATNAGTDTQYF. CDR3 coding DNA: TGTGCCACCAACGCAGGTACAGATACGCAGTATTTT. The V gene is TRBV15, the J gene TRBJ2-3; D call uncertain. V lost 7 bases and J 3 bases, leaving 8 bases between the germline ends. The CDR3 is made up of 12 amino acids. Per germline, CDR1 LNHNV and CDR2 YYDKDF (reference sequence).

The V and J genes are TRBV30 and TRBJ2-2, with a weak D call TRBD2 (7 bases). This CDR3 comprises 15 residues. Trimming stripped 0 bases from V and 5 bases from J, with 13 bases between. Germline V gives CDR1 GTSNPN, CDR2 SVGIG (reference sequence). Here the CDR3 DNA reads TGTGCCTGGAGTGTAGGGGGAGGGCCTACCGGGGAGCTGTTTTTT. Translation: CAWSVGGGPTGELFF.

A few counts support this clone. The V and J genes are TRBV7-9 and TRBJ2-1; maybe TRBD2 (5 bases). The CDR3 runs to 14 residues. Trimming left V 5 bases short and J 4 bases short, with 12 bases between. CDR1 and CDR2 (germline): SEHNR, FQNEAQ (reference sequence). The DNA of the CDR3 is TGTGCCAGCAGCCCGGACTTGTGGTACAATGAGCAGTTCTTC. This codes for CASSPDLWYNEQFF.

This chain links TRBV30 with TRBJ2-7, with D perhaps TRBD2 (6 bases). The CDR3 is 14 residues long. Germline values: CDR1 GTSNPN, CDR2 SVGIG (reference sequence). Trimming took 4 bases from V and 5 from J, leaving 18 bases between them. The CDR3 loop reads CAWISKGGPHEQYF. For the CDR3, the DNA is TGTGCCTGGATCAGTAAAGGAGGGCCCCACGAGCAGTACTTC.

This clone has a handful of counts. The rearrangement joins TRBV30 to TRBJ1-5; D call uncertain. The CDR3 extends over 15 amino acids. V dropped 0 bases and J dropped 0 bases, with 9 bases sitting between them. Germline V gene lookup returns CDR1 GTSNPN and CDR2 SVGIG (reference sequence). The CDR3 spells CAWSVSGSSNQPQHF. The CDR3 region has the DNA TGTGCCTGGAGTGTAAGCGGGAGTAGCAATCAGCCCCAGCATTTT.

This clone was observed at least ten times. The rearrangement links TRBV4-1 to TRBJ1-2; the match to TRBD1 covers 9 bases. The V and J ends lost 0 bases and 7 bases, in that order; junction bases with no gene match: 6. The CDR3 is 15 residues long. Germline CDR1 is MGHRA and CDR2 is YSYEKL. CDR3 nucleotides: TGCGCCAGCAGCCAAGAATCACAGGGGGCGCTTGGCTACACCTTC. It is translated as CASSQESQGALGYTF.

This clone was seen more than once but under ten times. The chain joins TRBV28 to TRBJ1-1; 7 positions agree with TRBD1. The CDR3 contains 15 residues. The ends lost 5 bases at V and 3 bases at J; junction bases unmatched: 9. The germline gives CDR1 MDHEN, CDR2 SYDVKM. CDR3 bases: TGTGCCAGCAGTGTTCATGCAGGGGGAGACACTGAAGCTTTCTTT. Protein product: CASSVHAGGDTEAFF.

This clone was seen a few times. The chain carries TRBV28 and TRBJ2-6; possibly TRBD2 for D (5 bases). The CDR3 runs 15 residues. The germline gives CDR1 MDHEN, CDR2 SYDVKM. With 1 base removed from V and 2 bases from J, the gap between germline ends came to 6 bases. Here the CDR3 DNA reads TGTGCCAGCAGTTTATCGGGGACTGGGGCCAACGTCCTGACTTTC. It encodes CASSLSGTGANVLTF.

The rearrangement uses TRBV7-2 and TRBJ1-5; 7 bases align to TRBD1. The CDR3 sequence is 15 residues long. The V gene end was trimmed by 2 bases and the J gene end by 4 bases; junction bases not matched to a gene: 5. The germline V gene has CDR1 SGHTA and CDR2 FQGNSA. The CDR3 DNA is TGTGCCAGCAGCTTAAAGACAGGGTGGAATCAGCCCCAGCATTTT. Amino acids: CASSLKTGWNQPQHF.

The rearrangement links TRBV5-1 to TRBJ2-1; 10 bases map to TRBD2. With 3 bases clipped from V and 3 bases from J, the junction kept 3 bases outside the gene matches. Germline V gives CDR1 SGHRS, CDR2 YFSETQ. This CDR3 has 15 residues. CDR3 sequence: CASSWGLASYNEQFF. CDR3 nucleotides: TGCGCCAGCAGCTGGGGACTAGCGAGCTACAATGAGCAGTTCTTC.

This clone was recorded a few times. The chain joins TRBV19 to TRBJ1-2; D is possibly TRBD1 (6 bases). CDR1 is LNHDA and CDR2 is SQIVND in the germline V gene (reference sequence). Trimming took 4 bases from V and 7 from J, leaving 16 bases between them. The CDR3 sequence is 14 residues long. The CDR3 reads CASSTLRQETGYTF. CDR3 DNA sequence: TGTGCCAGTAGTACCCTCCGACAGGAGACTGGCTACACCTTC.

The gene calls are TRBV27 and TRBJ2-1, with TRBD1 identical over 9 bases. Germline V gene data show CDR1 as MNHEY and CDR2 as SMNVEV (reference sequence). J lost 7 bases, V lost 4 bases, and 5 bases had no gene match. The CDR3 has 14 residues. The CDR3 sequence is CASSWDREVNEQFF. CDR3 coding DNA: TGTGCCAGCAGTTGGGACAGGGAGGTTAATGAGCAGTTCTTC.

There are many counts of this clone. The V and J genes are TRBV18 and TRBJ2-7; D is possibly TRBD2 (5 bases). Trimming removed 2 bases from V and 2 bases from J, with 10 bases in between. This CDR3 spans 14 amino acids. CDR1 is KGHSH, CDR2 LQKENI, per germline. This CDR3 is CASSPGFGTYEQYF. DNA for the CDR3: TGTGCCAGCTCACCAGGTTTCGGGACCTACGAGCAGTACTTC. Using reference TRBV18 and TRBJ2-7 for the parts outside the CDR3, the full variable domain is NAGVMQNPRHLVRRRGQEARLRCSPMKGHSHVYWYRQLPEEGLKFMVYLQKENIIDESGMPKERFSAEFPKEGPSILRIQQVVRGDSAAYFCASSPGFGTYEQYFGPGTRLTVT.

This clone is a singleton in its sample. The rearrangement links TRBV28 to TRBJ2-7, with 7 bases identical to TRBD1. V dropped 2 bases and J dropped 3; count of bases not matched to a gene: 4. The CDR3 covers 14 residues. Germline-derived CDR1 and CDR2 are MDHEN and SYDVKM. CDR3 sequence: CASSLEGQYYEQYF. For the CDR3, the DNA is TGTGCCAGCAGTTTAGAGGGACAGTACTACGAGCAGTACTTC.

Only a few counts were recorded for this clone. This CDR3 reads CASSPGTDTEAFF. CDR3 DNA sequence: TGTGCCAGCTCCCCAGGAACGGACACTGAAGCTTTCTTT. The V call is TRBV7-3, the J call TRBJ1-1, with D uncertain. CDR1 and CDR2 from the germline V gene are SGHTA and FQGTGA. V shed 8 bases and J shed 3 bases, with 13 bases lying between them. CDR3 length: 13 amino acids. Using reference TRBV7-3 and TRBJ1-1 for the parts outside the CDR3, the full variable domain is GAGVSQTPSNKVTEKGKYVELRCDPISGHTALYWYRQSLGQGPEFLIYFQGTGAADDSGLPNDRFFAVRPEGSVSTLKIQRTERGDSAVYLCASSPGTDTEAFFGQGTRLTVV.

V gene TRBV5-1 combines with J gene TRBJ2-5, with 8 bases identical to TRBD1. The germline V gene has CDR1 SGHRS and CDR2 YFSETQ. The CDR3 runs 14 residues. V trimming: 4 bases; J trimming: 1 base; junction bases outside the gene matches: 3. CDR3 loop: CASSGQGAQETQYF. CDR3 DNA: TGCGCCAGCAGCGGCCAGGGGGCCCAAGAGACCCAGTACTTC.

This clone has just a few counts. The V gene is TRBV5-1, the J gene TRBJ2-5; D is possibly TRBD1 (6 bases). V gave up 4 bases and J gave up 5 bases, with 15 bases separating them. Per the germline V gene, CDR1 is SGHRS and CDR2 is YFSETQ. This CDR3 has 14 residues. The CDR3 region has the DNA TGCGCCAGCAGCCCACAGGGTGAACGGGAGACCCAGTACTTC. This sequence encodes CASSPQGERETQYF.

This clone was detected a few times. This chain joins TRBV5-1 and TRBJ1-5; D may be TRBD1 (5 bases). CDR1 is SGHRS and CDR2 is YFSETQ in the germline V gene. This CDR3 contains 16 residues. V was shortened by 0 bases and J by 2 bases, with 12 bases between the two germline ends. CDR3 DNA sequence: TGCGCCAGCAGCTTGGGTCAGGGATTCGGCAATCAGCCCCAGCATTTT. It yields the protein CASSLGQGFGNQPQHF.

This clone was detected a few times. The V call is TRBV7-3, the J call TRBJ1-1; TRBD1 agrees at 7 bases. The germline gives CDR1 SGHTA, CDR2 FQGTGA. Unmatched junction bases numbered 6, after V lost 6 bases and J lost 5 bases. This CDR3 is built from 13 residues. CDR3: CASRLNRGTEAFF. The CDR3 DNA reads TGTGCCAGCAGACTCAACAGGGGTACTGAAGCTTTCTTT.

The chain has TRBV4-1 and TRBJ2-1; TRBD2 aligns across 10 bases. This CDR3 is built from 15 residues. Trimming removed 2 bases from V and 6 bases from J; junction bases left unmatched: 4. Germline values: CDR1 MGHRA, CDR2 YSYEKL. CDR3 amino acids: CASSQTGLAINEQFF. The CDR3, as DNA: TGCGCCAGCAGCCAAACGGGACTAGCGATCAATGAGCAGTTCTTC.

A few counts support this clone. The chain uses TRBV11-2 and TRBJ2-1; 10 bases map to TRBD2. Germline V gene lookup returns CDR1 SGHAT and CDR2 FQNNGV. The CDR3 spans 15 residues. V shed 7 bases, J shed 2 bases, and the junction held 5 bases outside the gene matches. The DNA for the CDR3 is TGTGCCAGCACTAGCGGGAGTGGGGCCTACAATGAGCAGTTCTTC. Residues: CASTSGSGAYNEQFF.

This clone was detected only a few times. The CDR3 here is CSVAGLAGTDTQYF. The DNA for the CDR3 is TGCAGCGTTGCGGGACTAGCGGGCACAGATACGCAGTATTTT. V usage is TRBV29-1 and J usage is TRBJ2-3; 11 bases line up with TRBD2. The CDR3 sequence is 14 residues long. Per germline, CDR1 SQVTM and CDR2 ANQGSEA. Trimming took 4 bases from V and 1 from J; bases not matched to a gene: 1.